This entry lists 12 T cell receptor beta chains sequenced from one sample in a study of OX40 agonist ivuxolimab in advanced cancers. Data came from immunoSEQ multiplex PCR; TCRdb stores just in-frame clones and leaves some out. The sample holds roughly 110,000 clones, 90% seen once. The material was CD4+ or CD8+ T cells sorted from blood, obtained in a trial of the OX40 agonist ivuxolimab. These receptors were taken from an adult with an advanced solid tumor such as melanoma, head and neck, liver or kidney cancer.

CDR3 DNA sequence: TGTGCCAGCTCACCGAGGGACCGAGGTGGTCGGGAGACCCAGTACTTC. Protein: CASSPRDRGGRETQYF. V is TRBV18 and J is TRBJ2-5; the D call may be TRBD1 or TRBD2 (5 bases each). This CDR3 has 16 residues. Germline-derived CDR1 and CDR2 are KGHSH and LQKENI. V lost 3 bases to trimming and J lost 5 bases, with 19 bases between them.

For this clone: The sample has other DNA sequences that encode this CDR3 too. CDR3 protein: CASSPGGGSNQPQHF. For the CDR3, the DNA is TGTGCCAGCAGCCCCGGGGGGGGGAGCAATCAGCCCCAGCATTTT. This rearrangement joins TRBV7-9 to TRBJ1-5; possibly TRBD1 for D (5 bases). V lost 5 bases and J 1 base, leaving 12 bases between the germline ends. The CDR3 sequence is 15 residues long. The V gene's germline CDR1 is SEHNR and CDR2 FQNEAQ (reference sequence). The full variable domain, with the rest looked up from reference TRBV7-9 and TRBJ1-5, is DTGVSQNPRHKITKRGQNVTFRCDPISEHNRLYWYRQTLGQGPEFLTYFQNEAQLEKSRLLSDRFSAERPKGSFSTLEIQRTEQGDSAMYLCASSPGGGSNQPQHFGDGTRLSIL.

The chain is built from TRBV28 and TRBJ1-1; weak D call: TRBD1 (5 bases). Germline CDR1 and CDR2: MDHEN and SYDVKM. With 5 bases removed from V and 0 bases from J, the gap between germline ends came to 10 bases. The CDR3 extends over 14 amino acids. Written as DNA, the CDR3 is TGTGCCAGCAGTGGGGGTCGATTGAACACTGAAGCTTTCTTT. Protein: CASSGGRLNTEAFF. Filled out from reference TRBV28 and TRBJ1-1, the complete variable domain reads DVKVTQSSRYLVKRTGEKVFLECVQDMDHENMFWYRQDPGLGLRLIYFSYDVKMKEKGDIPEGYSVSREKKERFSLILESASTNQTSMYLCASSGGRLNTEAFFGQGTRLTVV.

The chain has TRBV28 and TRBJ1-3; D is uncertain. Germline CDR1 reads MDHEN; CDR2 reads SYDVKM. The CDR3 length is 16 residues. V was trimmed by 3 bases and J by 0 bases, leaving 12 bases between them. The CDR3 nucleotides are TGTGCCAGCAGTTTGGGTCAACCTCACTCTGGAAACACCATATATTTT. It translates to CASSLGQPHSGNTIYF.

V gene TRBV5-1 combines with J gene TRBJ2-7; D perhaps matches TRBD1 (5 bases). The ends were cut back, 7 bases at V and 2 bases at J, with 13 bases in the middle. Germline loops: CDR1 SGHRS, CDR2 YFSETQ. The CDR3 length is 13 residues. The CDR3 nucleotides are TGCGCCAGCCGACAGTCTGGAGCCTACGAGCAGTACTTC. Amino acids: CASRQSGAYEQYF.

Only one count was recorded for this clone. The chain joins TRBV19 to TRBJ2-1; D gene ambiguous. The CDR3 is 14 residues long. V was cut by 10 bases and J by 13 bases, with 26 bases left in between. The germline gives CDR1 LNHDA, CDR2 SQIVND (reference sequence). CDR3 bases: TGTGCCACCGGAACCGGGCGTCGACCAGAGACCCAGTTCTTC. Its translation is CATGTGRRPETQFF. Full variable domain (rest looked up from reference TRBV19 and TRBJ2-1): DGGITQSPKYLFRKEGQNVTLSCEQNLNHDAMYWYRQDPGQGLRLIYYSQIVNDFQKGDIAEGYSVSREKKESFPLTVTSAQKNPTAFYLCATGTGRRPETQFFGPGTRLTVL.

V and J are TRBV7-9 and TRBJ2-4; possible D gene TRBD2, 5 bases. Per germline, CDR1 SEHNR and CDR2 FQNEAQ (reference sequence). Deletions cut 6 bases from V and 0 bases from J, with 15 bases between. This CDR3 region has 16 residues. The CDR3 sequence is CASRISGLRAKNIQYF. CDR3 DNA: TGTGCCAGCAGGATCAGCGGACTCCGAGCCAAAAACATTCAGTACTTC.

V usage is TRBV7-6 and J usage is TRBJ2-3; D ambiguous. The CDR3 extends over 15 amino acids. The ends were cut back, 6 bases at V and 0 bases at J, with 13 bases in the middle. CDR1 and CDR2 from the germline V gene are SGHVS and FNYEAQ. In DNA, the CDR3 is TGTGCCAGCAGGACCACACCTTCTAGCACAGATACGCAGTATTTT. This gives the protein CASRTTPSSTDTQYF.

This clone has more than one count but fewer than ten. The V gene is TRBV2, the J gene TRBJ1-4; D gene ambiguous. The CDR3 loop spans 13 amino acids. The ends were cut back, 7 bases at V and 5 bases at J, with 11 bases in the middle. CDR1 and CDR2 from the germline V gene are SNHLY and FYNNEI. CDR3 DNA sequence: TGTGCCAGCACCCCTCAGGTCAATGAAAAACTGTTTTTT. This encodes CASTPQVNEKLFF.

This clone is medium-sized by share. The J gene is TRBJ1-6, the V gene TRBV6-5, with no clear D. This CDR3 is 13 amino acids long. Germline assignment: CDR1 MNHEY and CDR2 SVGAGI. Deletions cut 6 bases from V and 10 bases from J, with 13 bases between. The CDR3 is CASSIGSQSPLHF. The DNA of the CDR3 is TGTGCCAGCAGCATAGGATCTCAATCACCCCTCCACTTT.

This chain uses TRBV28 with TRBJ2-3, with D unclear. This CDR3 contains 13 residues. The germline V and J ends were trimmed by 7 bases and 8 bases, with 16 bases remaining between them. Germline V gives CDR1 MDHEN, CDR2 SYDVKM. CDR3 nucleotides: TGTGCCAGCATCAGGCCGGACGAAGCTACGCAGTATTTT. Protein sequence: CASIRPDEATQYF.

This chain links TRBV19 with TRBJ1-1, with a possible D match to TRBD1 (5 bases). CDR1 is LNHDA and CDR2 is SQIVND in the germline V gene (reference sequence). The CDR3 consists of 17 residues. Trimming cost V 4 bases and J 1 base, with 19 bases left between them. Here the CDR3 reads CASSSPGRIRGNTEAFF. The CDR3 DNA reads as TGTGCCAGTAGTAGTCCGGGGCGGATCCGGGGGAACACTGAAGCTTTCTTT.